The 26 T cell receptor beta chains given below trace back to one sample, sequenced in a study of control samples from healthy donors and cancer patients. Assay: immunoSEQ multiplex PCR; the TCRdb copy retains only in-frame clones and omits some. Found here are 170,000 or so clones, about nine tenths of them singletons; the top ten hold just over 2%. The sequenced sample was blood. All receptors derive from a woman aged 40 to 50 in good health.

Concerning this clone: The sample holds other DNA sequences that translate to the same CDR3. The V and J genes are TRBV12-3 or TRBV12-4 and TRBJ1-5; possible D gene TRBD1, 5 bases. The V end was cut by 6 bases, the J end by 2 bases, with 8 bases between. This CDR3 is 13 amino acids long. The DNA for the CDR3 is TGTGCCAGCAGCCGGGGGGGCAATCAGCCCCAGCATTTT. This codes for CASSRGGNQPQHF.

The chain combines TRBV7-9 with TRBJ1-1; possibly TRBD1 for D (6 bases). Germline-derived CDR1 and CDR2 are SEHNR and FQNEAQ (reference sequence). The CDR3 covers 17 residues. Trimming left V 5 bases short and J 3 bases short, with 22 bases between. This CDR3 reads CASSLGHAAGRDTEAFF. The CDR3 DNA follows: TGTGCCAGCAGCCTGGGACATGCCGCAGGGAGGGACACTGAAGCTTTCTTT.

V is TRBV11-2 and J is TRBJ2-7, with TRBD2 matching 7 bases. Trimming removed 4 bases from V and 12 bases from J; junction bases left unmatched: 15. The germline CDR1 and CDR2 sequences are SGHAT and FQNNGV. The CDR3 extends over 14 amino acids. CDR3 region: CASSSVEGPGGRYF. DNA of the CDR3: TGTGCCAGCAGCTCGGTAGAGGGCCCCGGCGGGAGGTACTTC.

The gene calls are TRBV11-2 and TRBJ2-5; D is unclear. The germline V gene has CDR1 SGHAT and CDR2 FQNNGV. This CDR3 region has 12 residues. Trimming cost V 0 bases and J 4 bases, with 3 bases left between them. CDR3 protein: CASSLDLETQYF. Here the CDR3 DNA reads TGTGCCAGCAGCTTAGATTTAGAGACCCAGTACTTC.

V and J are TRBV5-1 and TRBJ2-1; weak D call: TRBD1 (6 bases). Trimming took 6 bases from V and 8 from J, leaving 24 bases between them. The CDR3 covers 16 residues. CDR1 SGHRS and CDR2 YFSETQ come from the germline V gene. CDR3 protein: CASTWGRQGRADEQFF. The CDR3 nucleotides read TGCGCCAGCACCTGGGGCCGGCAGGGGCGGGCCGATGAGCAGTTCTTC.

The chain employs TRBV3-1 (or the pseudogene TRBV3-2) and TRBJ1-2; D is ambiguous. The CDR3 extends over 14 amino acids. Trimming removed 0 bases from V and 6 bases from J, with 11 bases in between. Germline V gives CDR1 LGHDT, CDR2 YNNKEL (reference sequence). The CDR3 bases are TGTGCCAGCAGCCAAGAACCCTCGAACCATGGCTACACCTTC. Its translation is CASSQEPSNHGYTF.

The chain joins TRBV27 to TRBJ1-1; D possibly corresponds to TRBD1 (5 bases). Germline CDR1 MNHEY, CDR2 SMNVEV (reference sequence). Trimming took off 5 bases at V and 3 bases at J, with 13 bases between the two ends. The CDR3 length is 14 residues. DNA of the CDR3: TGTGCCAGCAGTCCCGGGACGGAATACACTGAAGCTTTCTTT. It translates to CASSPGTEYTEAFF.

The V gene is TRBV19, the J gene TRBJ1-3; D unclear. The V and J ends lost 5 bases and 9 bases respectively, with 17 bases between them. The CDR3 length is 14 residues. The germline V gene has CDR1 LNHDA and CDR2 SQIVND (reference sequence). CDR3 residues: CASSPSPGSGTIYF. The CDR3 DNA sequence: TGTGCCAGTAGTCCCAGCCCGGGGTCGGGCACCATATATTTT.

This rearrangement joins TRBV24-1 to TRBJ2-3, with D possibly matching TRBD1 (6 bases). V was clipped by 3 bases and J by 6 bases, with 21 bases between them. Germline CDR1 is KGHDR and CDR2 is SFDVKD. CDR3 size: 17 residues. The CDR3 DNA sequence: TGTGCCACCAGTGATGGGATGAGGCTGGGGGCAGGTGATACGCAGTATTTT. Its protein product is CATSDGMRLGAGDTQYF.

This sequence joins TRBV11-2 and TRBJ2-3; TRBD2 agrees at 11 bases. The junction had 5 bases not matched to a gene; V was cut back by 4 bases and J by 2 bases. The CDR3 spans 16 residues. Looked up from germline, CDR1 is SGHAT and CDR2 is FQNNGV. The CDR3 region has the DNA TGTGCCAGCAGCTCGCGACTAGCGGGGTTCACAGATACGCAGTATTTT. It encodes CASSSRLAGFTDTQYF.

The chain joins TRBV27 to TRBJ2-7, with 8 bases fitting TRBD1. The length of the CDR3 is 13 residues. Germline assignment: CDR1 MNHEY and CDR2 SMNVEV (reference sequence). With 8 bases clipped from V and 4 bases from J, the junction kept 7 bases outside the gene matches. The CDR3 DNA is TGTGCCAGCCAGCGACAGGGGAGATACGAGCAGTACTTC. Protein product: CASQRQGRYEQYF.

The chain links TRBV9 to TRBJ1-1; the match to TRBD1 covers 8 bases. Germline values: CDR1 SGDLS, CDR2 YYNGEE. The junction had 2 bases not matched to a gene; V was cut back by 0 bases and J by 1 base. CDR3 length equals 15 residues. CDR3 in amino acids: CASSVVGTGNTEAFF. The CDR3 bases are TGTGCCAGCAGCGTAGTCGGGACAGGGAACACTGAAGCTTTCTTT.

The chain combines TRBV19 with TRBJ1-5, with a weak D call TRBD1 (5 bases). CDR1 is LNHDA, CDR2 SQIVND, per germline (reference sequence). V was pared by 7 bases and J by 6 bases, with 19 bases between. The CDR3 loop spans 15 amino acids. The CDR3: CASTPAMGTVQPQHF. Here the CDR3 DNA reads TGTGCCAGTACCCCCGCCATGGGGACTGTTCAGCCCCAGCATTTT.

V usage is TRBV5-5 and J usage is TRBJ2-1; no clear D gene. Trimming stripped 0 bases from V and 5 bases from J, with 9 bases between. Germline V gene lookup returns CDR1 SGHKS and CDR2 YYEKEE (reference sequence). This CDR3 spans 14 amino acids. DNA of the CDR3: TGTGCCAGCAGCTTGGGGACGGTTGACAATGAGCAGTTCTTC. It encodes CASSLGTVDNEQFF.

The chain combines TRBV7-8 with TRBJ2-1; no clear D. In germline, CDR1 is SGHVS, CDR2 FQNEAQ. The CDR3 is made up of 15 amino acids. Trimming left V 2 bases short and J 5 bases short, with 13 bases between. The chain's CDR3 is CASSLNLGQHNEQFF. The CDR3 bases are TGTGCCAGCAGCTTAAACTTGGGTCAACACAATGAGCAGTTCTTC. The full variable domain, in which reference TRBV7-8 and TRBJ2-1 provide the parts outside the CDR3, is GAGVSQSPRYKVAKRGQDVALRCDPISGHVSLFWYQQALGQGPEFLTYFQNEAQLDKSGLPSDRFFAERPEGSVSTLKIQRTQQEDSAVYLCASSLNLGQHNEQFFGPGTRLTVL.

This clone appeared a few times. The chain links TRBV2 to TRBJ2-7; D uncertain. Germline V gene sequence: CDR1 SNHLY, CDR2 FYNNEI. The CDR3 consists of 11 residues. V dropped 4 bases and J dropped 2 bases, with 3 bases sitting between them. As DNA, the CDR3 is TGTGCCAGCAGTGGGACCTACGAGCAGTACTTC. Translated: CASSGTYEQYF.

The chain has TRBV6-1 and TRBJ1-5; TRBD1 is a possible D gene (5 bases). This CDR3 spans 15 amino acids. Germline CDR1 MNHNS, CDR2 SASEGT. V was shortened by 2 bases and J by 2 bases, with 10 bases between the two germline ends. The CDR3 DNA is TGTGCCAGCAGTGAACCGCTGGGGGGCAATCAGCCCCAGCATTTT. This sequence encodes CASSEPLGGNQPQHF.

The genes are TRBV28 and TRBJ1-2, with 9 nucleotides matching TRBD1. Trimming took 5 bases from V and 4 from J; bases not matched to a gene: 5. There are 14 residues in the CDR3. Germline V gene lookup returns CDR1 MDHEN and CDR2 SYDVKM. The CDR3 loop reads CASSNTGGFYGYTF. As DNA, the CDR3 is TGTGCCAGCAGTAACACAGGGGGCTTCTATGGCTACACCTTC.

CDR3 region: CASSEKRVETQYF. The CDR3 DNA sequence: TGCGCCAGCAGTGAAAAGAGGGTGGAGACCCAGTACTTC. This chain uses TRBV10-1 with TRBJ2-5; perhaps TRBD2 as D (5 bases). The germline gives CDR1 WNHNN, CDR2 SYGVQD (reference sequence). V gave up 3 bases and J gave up 5 bases, with 10 bases separating them. The CDR3 runs 13 residues.

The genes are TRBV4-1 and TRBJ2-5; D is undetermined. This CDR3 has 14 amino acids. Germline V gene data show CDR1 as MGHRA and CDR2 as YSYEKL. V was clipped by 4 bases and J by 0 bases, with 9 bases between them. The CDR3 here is CASSPQIDQETQYF. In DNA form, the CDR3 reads TGCGCCAGCAGCCCCCAGATAGACCAAGAGACCCAGTACTTC.

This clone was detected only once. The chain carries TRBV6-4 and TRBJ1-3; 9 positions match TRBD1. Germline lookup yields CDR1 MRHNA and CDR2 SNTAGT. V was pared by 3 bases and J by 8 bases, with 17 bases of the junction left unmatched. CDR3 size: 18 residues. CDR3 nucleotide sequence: TGTGCCAGCAGTGAGAAGGACAGGGGTCTTAAAAAAGAGGACACCATATATTTT. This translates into CASSEKDRGLKKEDTIYF.

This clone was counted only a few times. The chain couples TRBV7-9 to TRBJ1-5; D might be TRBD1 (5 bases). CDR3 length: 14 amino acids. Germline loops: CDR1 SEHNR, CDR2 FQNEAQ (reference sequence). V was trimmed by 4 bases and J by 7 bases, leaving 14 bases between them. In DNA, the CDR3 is TGTGCCAGCAGCTCCTACGGCAGGGACCAGCCCCAGCATTTT. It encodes CASSSYGRDQPQHF.

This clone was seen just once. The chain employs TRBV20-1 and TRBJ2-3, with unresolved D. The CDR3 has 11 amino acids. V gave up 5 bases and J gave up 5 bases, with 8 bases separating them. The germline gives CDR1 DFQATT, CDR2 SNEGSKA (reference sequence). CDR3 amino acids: CSALWGDTQYF. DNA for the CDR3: TGCAGTGCTTTGTGGGGAGATACGCAGTATTTT.

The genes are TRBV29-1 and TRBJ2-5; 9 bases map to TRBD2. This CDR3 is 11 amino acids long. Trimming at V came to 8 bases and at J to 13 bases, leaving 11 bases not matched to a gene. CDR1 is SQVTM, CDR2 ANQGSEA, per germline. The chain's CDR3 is CSTDKSGGLYF. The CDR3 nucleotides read TGCAGCACGGATAAAAGCGGGGGGCTGTACTTC. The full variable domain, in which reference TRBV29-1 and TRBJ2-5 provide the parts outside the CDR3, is SAVISQKPSRDICQRGTSLTIQCQVDSQVTMMFWYRQQPGQSLTLIATANQGSEATYESGFVIDKFPISRPNLTFSTLTVSNMSPEDSSIYLCSTDKSGGLYFGPGTRLLVL.

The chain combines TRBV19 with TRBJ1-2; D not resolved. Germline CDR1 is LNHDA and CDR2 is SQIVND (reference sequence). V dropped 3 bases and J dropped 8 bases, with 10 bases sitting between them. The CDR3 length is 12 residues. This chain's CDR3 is CASSIRQLGYTF. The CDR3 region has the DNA TGTGCCAGTAGTATTCGTCAGTTGGGCTACACCTTC.

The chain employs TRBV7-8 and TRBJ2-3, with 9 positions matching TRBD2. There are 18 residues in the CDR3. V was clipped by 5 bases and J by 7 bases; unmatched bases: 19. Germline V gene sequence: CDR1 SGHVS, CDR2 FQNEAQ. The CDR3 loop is CASSPTVGGGTSSHTQYF. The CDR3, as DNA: TGTGCCAGCAGCCCCACCGTCGGGGGAGGGACTAGCTCGCATACGCAGTATTTT.